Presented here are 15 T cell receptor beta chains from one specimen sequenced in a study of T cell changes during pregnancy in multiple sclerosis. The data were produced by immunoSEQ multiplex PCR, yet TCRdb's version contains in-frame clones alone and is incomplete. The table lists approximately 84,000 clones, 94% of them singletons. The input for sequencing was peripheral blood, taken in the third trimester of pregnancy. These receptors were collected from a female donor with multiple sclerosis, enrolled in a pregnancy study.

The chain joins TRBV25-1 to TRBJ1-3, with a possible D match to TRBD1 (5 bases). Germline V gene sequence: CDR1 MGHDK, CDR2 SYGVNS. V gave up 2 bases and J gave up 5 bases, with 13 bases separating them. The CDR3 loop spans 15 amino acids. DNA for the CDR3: TGTGCCAGCAGTGAAGTCCAGGGTGTTAGAAACACCATATATTTT. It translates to CASSEVQGVRNTIYF.

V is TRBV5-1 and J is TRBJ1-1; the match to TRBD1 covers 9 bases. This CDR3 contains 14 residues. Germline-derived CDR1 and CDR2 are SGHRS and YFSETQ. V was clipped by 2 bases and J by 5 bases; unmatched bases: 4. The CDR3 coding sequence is TGCGCCAGCAGCTTCTGGACAGGGGAGACTGAAGCTTTCTTT. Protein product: CASSFWTGETEAFF.

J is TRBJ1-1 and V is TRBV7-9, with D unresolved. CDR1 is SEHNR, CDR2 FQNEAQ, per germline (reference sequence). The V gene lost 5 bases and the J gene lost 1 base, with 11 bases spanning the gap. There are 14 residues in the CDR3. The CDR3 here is CASSPYDWNTEAFF. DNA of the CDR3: TGTGCCAGCAGCCCATACGACTGGAACACTGAAGCTTTCTTT.

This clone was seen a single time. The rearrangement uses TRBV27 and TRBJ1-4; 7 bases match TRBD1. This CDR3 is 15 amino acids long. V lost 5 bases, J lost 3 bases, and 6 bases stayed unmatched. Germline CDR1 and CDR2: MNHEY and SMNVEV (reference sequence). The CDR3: CASSNRDSPNEKLFF. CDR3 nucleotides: TGTGCCAGCAGTAACCGGGACAGTCCTAATGAAAAACTGTTTTTT.

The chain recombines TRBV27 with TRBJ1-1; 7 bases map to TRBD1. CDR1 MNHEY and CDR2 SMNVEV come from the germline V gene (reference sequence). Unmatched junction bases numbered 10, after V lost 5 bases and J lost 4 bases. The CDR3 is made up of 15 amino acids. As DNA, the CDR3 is TGTGCCAGCAGTCCAAACCCAGGGGGGAGCACTGAAGCTTTCTTT. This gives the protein CASSPNPGGSTEAFF.

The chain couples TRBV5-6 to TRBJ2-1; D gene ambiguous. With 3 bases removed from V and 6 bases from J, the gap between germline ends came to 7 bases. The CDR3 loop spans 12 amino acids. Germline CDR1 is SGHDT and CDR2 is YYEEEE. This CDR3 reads CASSSGFNEQFF. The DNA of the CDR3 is TGTGCCAGCAGCTCAGGTTTCAATGAGCAGTTCTTC.

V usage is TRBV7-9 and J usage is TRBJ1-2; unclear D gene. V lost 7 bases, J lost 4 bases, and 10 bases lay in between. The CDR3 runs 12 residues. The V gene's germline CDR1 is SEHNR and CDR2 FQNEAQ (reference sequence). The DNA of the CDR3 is TGTGCCAGCAATCCTGGCGGCTATGGCTACACCTTC. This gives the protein CASNPGGYGYTF.

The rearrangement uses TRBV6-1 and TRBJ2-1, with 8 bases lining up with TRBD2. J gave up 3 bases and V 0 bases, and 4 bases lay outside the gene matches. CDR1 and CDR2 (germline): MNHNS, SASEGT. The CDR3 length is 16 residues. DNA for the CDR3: TGTGCCAGCAGTGAAGCGGCTAGCGGGCGCTACAATGAGCAGTTCTTC. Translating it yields CASSEAASGRYNEQFF.

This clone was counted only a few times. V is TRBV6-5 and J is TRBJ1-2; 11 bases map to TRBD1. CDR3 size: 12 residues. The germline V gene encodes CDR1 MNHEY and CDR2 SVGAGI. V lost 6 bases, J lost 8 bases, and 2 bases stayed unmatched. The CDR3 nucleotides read TGTGCCAGCAGGGGGACAGGGGGAGGCTACACCTTC. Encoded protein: CASRGTGGGYTF.

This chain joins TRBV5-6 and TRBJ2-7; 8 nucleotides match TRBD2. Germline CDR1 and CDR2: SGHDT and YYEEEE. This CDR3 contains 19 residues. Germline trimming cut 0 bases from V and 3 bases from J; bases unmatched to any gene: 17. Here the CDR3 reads CASSLAFTRGGPKNYEQYF. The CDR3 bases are TGTGCCAGCAGCTTGGCCTTTACCCGGGGGGGCCCGAAAAACTACGAGCAGTACTTC.

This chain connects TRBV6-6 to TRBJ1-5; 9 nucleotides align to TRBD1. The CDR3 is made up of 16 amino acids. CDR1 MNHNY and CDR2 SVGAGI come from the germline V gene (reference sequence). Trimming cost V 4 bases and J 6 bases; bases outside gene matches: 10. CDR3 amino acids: CASSSFGTGRPQPQHF. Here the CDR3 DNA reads TGTGCCAGCAGTTCCTTCGGGACAGGGCGTCCTCAGCCCCAGCATTTT.

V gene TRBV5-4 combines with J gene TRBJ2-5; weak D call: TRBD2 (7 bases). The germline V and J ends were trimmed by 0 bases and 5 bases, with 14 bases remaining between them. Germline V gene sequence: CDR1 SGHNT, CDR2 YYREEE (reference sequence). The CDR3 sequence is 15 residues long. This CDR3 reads CASSLDGGARETQYF. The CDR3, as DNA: TGTGCCAGCAGCTTGGATGGGGGGGCCCGGGAGACCCAGTACTTC.

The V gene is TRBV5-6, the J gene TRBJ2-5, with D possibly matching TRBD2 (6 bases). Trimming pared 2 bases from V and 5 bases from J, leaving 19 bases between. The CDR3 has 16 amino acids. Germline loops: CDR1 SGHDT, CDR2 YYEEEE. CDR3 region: CASSLGPPGGRETQYF. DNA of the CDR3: TGTGCCAGCAGCTTAGGACCTCCGGGTGGGAGGGAGACCCAGTACTTC.

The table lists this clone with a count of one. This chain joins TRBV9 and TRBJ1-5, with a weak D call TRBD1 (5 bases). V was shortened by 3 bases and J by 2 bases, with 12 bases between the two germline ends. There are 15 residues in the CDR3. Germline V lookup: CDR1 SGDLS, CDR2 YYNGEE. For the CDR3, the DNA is TGTGCCAGCAGCGCAGCCCCGGGGGGCAATCAGCCCCAGCATTTT. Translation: CASSAAPGGNQPQHF. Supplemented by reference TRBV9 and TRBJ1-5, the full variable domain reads DSGVTQTPKHLITATGQRVTLRCSPRSGDLSVYWYQQSLDQGLQFLIQYYNGEERAKGNILERFSAQQFPDLHSELNLSSLELGDSALYFCASSAAPGGNQPQHFGDGTRLSIL.

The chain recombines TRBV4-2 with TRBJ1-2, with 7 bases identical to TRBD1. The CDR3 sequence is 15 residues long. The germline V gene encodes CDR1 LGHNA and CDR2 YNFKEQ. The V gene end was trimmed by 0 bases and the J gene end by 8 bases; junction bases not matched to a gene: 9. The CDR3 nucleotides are TGTGCCAGCAGCCAAGAGGGGGACAGTTCCGGGGGCTACACCTTC. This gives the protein CASSQEGDSSGGYTF.